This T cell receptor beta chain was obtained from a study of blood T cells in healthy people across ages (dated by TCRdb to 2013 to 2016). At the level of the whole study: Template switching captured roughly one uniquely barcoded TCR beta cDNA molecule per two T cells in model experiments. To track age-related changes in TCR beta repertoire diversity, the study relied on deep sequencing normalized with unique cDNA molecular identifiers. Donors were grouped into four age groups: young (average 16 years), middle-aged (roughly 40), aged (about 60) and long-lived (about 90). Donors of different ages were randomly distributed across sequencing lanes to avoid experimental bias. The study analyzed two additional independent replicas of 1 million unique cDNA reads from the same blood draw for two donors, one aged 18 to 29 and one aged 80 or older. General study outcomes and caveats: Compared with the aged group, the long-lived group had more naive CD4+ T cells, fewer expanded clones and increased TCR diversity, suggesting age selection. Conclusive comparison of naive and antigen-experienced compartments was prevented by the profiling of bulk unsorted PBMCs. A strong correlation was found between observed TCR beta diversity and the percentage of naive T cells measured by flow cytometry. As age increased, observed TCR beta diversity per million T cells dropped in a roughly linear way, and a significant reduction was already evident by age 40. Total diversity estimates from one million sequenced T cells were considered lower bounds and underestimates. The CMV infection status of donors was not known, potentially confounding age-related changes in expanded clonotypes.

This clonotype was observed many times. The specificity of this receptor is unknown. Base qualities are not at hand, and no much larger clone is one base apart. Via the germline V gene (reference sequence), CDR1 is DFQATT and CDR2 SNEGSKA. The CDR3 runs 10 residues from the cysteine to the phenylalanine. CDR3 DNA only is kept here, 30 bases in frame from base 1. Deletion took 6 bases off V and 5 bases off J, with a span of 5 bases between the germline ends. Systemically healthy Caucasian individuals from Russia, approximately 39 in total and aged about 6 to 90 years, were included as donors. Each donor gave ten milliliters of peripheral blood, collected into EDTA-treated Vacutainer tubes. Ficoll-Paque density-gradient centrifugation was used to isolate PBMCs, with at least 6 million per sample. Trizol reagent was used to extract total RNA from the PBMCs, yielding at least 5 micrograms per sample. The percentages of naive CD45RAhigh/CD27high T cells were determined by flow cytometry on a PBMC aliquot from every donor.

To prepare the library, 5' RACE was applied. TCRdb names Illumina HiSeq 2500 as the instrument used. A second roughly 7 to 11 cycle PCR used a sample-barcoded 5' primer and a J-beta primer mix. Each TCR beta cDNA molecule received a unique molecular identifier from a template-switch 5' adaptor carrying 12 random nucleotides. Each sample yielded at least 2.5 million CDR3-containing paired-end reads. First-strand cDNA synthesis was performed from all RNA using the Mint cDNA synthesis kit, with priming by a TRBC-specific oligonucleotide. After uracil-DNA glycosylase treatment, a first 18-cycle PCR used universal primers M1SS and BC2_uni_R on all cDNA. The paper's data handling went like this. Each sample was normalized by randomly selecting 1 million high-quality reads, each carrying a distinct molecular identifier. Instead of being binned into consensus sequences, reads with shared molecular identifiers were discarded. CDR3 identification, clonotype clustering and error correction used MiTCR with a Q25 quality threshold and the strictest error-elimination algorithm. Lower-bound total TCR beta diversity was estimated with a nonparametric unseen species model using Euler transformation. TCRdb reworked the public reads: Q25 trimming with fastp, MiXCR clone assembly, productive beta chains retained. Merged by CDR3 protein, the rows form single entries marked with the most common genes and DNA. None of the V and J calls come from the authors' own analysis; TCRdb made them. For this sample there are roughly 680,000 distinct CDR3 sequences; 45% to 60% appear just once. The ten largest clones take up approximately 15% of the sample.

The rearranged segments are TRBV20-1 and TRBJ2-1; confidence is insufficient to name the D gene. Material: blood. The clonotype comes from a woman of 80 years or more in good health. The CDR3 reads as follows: CSAINNEQFF. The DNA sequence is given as TGCAGTGCGATAAACAATGAGCAGTTCTTC.